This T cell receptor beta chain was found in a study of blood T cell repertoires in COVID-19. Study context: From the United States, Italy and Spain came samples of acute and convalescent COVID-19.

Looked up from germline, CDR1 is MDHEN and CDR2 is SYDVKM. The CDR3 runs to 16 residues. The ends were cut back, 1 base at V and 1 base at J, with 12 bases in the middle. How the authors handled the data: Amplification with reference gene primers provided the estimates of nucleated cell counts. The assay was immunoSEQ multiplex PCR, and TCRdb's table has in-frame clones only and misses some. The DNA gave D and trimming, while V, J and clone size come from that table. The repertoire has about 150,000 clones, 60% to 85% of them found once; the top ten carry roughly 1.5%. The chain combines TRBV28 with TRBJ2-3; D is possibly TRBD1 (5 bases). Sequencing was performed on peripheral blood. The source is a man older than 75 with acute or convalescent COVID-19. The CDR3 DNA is TGTGCCAGCAGTTTATTAAGCAGGGTGGGCACAGATACGCAGTATTTT. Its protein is CASSLLSRVGTDTQYF.